Sequencing of this T cell receptor (beta chain) was carried out in a study of response to subunit inactivated influenza vaccine. MiXCR, applied by TCRdb to the RT-PCR reads, yields one record per CDR3 protein. The sample consists of about 580,000 distinct CDR3 sequences, 13% to 15% of them appearing once. The table lists this clonotype with a few counts. No antigen is known for it. This CDR3 has 15 amino acids. From germline, CDR1 is SGDLS and CDR2 YYNGEE. Between the trimmed V and J ends, which lost 1 base and 4 bases, there was a span of 12 bases. Study-wide results and limits: Few additional T cells are recruited per seasonal influenza vaccination, authors suggested.

The genes are TRBV9 and TRBJ1-3, with D possibly being TRBD1 (6 bases). Specimen: PBMCs from blood, collected 11 to 12 days after vaccination. The origin of this receptor is a man aged 45-65 years who received an inactivated influenza vaccine. CDR3 region: CASSVLGGSGNTIYF. The CDR3 DNA is TGTGCCAGCAGCGTATTAGGGGGTTCGGGAAACACCATATATTTT.